This T cell receptor beta chain came from a study of blood T cell repertoires in COVID-19. Study overall: Sites in the United States, Italy and Spain provided acute and convalescent COVID-19 samples. T cells, B-cell-depleted T cells, or PBMCs provided the cDNA or gDNA that served as material.

The CDR3 contains 13 residues. The V end lost 5 bases, the J end lost 2 bases, and 9 bases lay between the germline ends. CDR1 SEHNR and CDR2 FQNEAQ come from the germline V gene (reference sequence). How the authors handled the data: Amplification of reference gene primers provided the estimated nucleated cell counts. Produced via immunoSEQ multiplex PCR; TCRdb's table is partial and in-frame only. That table furnishes V, J and clone size, whereas the DNA furnished D and trimming. The data show about 85,000 clones, with about 86% seen just once and around 6.9% held by the top ten. As concerns this clone: Other DNA sequences from this sample encode an identical CDR3 as well.

The V and J genes are TRBV7-9 and TRBJ1-2; tentatively, D is TRBD1 (5 bases). Material for sequencing was peripheral blood. This sequence was found in a man between 60 and 75 years old with acute or convalescent COVID-19. The CDR3 DNA follows: TGTGCCAGCAGCCTACAGGAAAACTATGGCTACACCTTC. Amino acids: CASSLQENYGYTF.